These 13 T cell receptor beta chains originate from one sample sequenced in a study of T-cell reconstitution after alpha-beta-depleted transplantation in children. Overall study results and limits: Newly generated T cells supplied most T-cell counts and diversity one year post-transplant.

Researchers prepared the TCRbeta library using unique molecular identifiers, the study reports. MiXCR was run by TCRdb on the PCR reads, yielding one entry per CDR3 protein. The table has 330,000 or so distinct CDR3 sequences, around 7.1% seen once; the top ten hold around 9.8%. Their cognate antigens are unknown. Sequenced material: peripheral blood, taken 360 days after TCRalphabeta/CD19-depleted stem cell transplant. Receptor source: a female patient aged 2-15 years who had a stem cell transplant for Fanconi anemia, so the T cells may come from the graft donor.

The V call is TRBV7-9, the J call TRBJ2-1, with a weak D call TRBD1 (6 bases). The V gene's germline CDR1 is SEHNR and CDR2 FQNEAQ (reference sequence). The V end lost 5 bases, the J end lost 3 bases, and 20 bases lay between the germline ends. This CDR3 is built from 17 residues. As DNA, the CDR3 is TGTGCCAGCAGCCTAGGGCGGACAGTGGAGTACTACAATGAGCAGTTCTTC. Translating it yields CASSLGRTVEYYNEQFF. The entire variable domain, with the rest obtained from reference TRBV7-9 and TRBJ2-1, is as follows: DTGVSQNPRHKITKRGQNVTFRCDPISEHNRLYWYRQTLGQGPEFLTYFQNEAQLEKSRLLSDRFSAERPKGSFSTLEIQRTEQGDSAMYLCASSLGRTVEYYNEQFFGPGTRLTVL.

This clonotype was observed a handful of times. This chain connects TRBV15 to TRBJ1-1; D is unresolved. CDR3 size: 13 residues. Trimming left V 1 base short and J 1 base short, with 4 bases between. Germline CDR1 reads LNHNV; CDR2 reads YYDKDF (reference sequence). The CDR3 loop is CATSRGGNTEAFF. CDR3 DNA: TGTGCCACCAGCAGAGGAGGGAACACTGAAGCTTTCTTT.

This clonotype has a count of ten or more. The chain joins TRBV4-2 to TRBJ2-3; TRBD2 agrees at 7 bases. The CDR3 covers 15 residues. The germline V gene has CDR1 LGHNA and CDR2 YNFKEQ. J was trimmed by 2 bases and V by 1 base; bases with no gene match: 3. The CDR3 DNA sequence: TGTGCCAGCAGCCAAGTTGGGGGGGACACAGATACGCAGTATTTT. Amino acid sequence: CASSQVGGDTDTQYF.

V usage is TRBV15 and J usage is TRBJ1-1, with D tentatively TRBD1 (5 bases). CDR1 and CDR2 (germline): LNHNV, YYDKDF (reference sequence). The CDR3 covers 18 residues. The V and J ends lost 3 bases and 8 bases respectively, with 28 bases between them. The CDR3 here is CATSSHWGLANLPREAFF. The CDR3 nucleotides are TGTGCCACCAGCAGCCATTGGGGACTGGCCAACTTACCCCGCGAAGCTTTCTTT. The whole variable domain, remainder taken from reference TRBV15 and TRBJ1-1, is DAMVIQNPRYQVTQFGKPVTLSCSQTLNHNVMYWYQQKSSQAPKLLFHYYDKDFNNEADTPDNFQSRRPNTSFCFLDIRSPGLGDTAMYLCATSSHWGLANLPREAFFGQGTRLTVV.

This chain links TRBV28 with TRBJ2-5; 10 bases are shared with TRBD2. The CDR3 has 15 residues. J lost 1 base, V lost 6 bases, and 5 bases had no gene match. Germline loops: CDR1 MDHEN, CDR2 SYDVKM. In nucleotides, the CDR3 is TGTGCCAGCAGCCTTAGCGGGGGGCCCCAAGAGACCCAGTACTTC. Translation gives CASSLSGGPQETQYF.

The chain uses TRBV28 and TRBJ2-3; 9 nucleotides match TRBD2. Germline CDR1 reads MDHEN; CDR2 reads SYDVKM. This CDR3 is 16 amino acids long. Losses at the gene ends were 2 bases for V and 4 bases for J; bases not matched to a gene: 7. The CDR3 DNA sequence: TGTGCCAGCAGTTTACCCAGCGGGAGGAGCGCAGATACGCAGTATTTT. This gives the protein CASSLPSGRSADTQYF.

There are many counts of this clonotype. This sequence joins TRBV5-6 and TRBJ2-3; D not certain. The CDR3 covers 12 residues. Germline CDR1 is SGHDT and CDR2 is YYEEEE. Trimming removed 4 bases from V and 4 bases from J, with 7 bases in between. CDR3 protein: CASSRRSDTQYF. In nucleotides, the CDR3 is TGTGCCAGCAGCCGTAGATCAGATACGCAGTATTTT.

A few counts support this clonotype. The chain combines TRBV9 with TRBJ2-7; no definite D call. The CDR3 is 13 residues long. Germline V gives CDR1 SGDLS, CDR2 YYNGEE. The V end lost 3 bases, the J end lost 0 bases, and 7 bases lay between the germline ends. For the CDR3, the DNA is TGTGCCAGCAGCGAGGGAAACTCCTACGAGCAGTACTTC. Translating it yields CASSEGNSYEQYF.

This clonotype was recorded at least ten times. V and J are TRBV5-1 and TRBJ1-1; a possible D gene is TRBD1 (5 bases). Deletions cut 1 base from V and 1 base from J, with 8 bases between. CDR3 length: 14 residues. Germline-derived CDR1 and CDR2 are SGHRS and YFSETQ. CDR3 sequence: CASSLIQANTEAFF. The CDR3 nucleotides read TGCGCCAGCAGCTTGATACAGGCGAACACTGAAGCTTTCTTT.

The table lists this clonotype with many counts. The chain carries TRBV5-1 and TRBJ1-1; the D gene is possibly TRBD1 (5 bases). V gave up 0 bases and J gave up 8 bases, with 14 bases separating them. CDR1 is SGHRS and CDR2 is YFSETQ in the germline V gene. This CDR3 is built from 14 residues. Here the CDR3 reads CASSLAGGRTEAFF. CDR3 nucleotides: TGCGCCAGCAGCTTGGCCGGCGGCCGGACAGAAGCTTTCTTT.

This clonotype appeared many times. CDR3 DNA: TGTGCCAGCAGCAGACAGGGATGGACTGAAGCTTTCTTT. Translation gives CASSRQGWTEAFF. The gene calls are TRBV12-3 or TRBV12-4 and TRBJ1-1; 7 bases match TRBD1. Unmatched junction bases numbered 6, after V lost 6 bases and J lost 5 bases. The CDR3 loop spans 13 amino acids.

This clonotype was observed a handful of times. This chain links TRBV7-9 with TRBJ2-5; D might be TRBD2 (6 bases). Trimming pared 5 bases from V and 0 bases from J, leaving 10 bases between. The CDR3 contains 14 residues. Germline CDR1 is SEHNR and CDR2 is FQNEAQ (reference sequence). Here the CDR3 reads CASSLREYQETQYF. Written as DNA, the CDR3 is TGTGCCAGCAGCCTCCGGGAGTACCAAGAGACCCAGTACTTC.

As concerns this clonotype: This could be a read error, since a much larger clone is one nucleotide away. The V gene is TRBV6-1, the J gene TRBJ2-3; 7 bases are a match to TRBD1. The V gene end was trimmed by 6 bases and the J gene end by 4 bases; junction bases not matched to a gene: 7. Germline V gene data show CDR1 as MNHNS and CDR2 as SASEGT. This CDR3 region has 14 residues. This CDR3 reads CASSRDRVSDTQYF. CDR3 sequence (DNA): TGTGCCAGCAGCCGGGACAGAGTGTCAGATACGCAGTATTTT.